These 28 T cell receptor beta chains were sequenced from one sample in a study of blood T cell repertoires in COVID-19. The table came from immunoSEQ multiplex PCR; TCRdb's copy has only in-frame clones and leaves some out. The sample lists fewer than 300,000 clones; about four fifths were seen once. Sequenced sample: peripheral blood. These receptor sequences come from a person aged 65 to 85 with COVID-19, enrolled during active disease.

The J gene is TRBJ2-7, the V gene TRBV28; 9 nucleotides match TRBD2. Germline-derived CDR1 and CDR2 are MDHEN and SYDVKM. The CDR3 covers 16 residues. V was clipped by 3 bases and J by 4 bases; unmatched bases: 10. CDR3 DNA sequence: TGTGCCAGCAGTTTGTCGCTAGGAGGACTAGCGTACGAGCAGTACTTC. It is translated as CASSLSLGGLAYEQYF.

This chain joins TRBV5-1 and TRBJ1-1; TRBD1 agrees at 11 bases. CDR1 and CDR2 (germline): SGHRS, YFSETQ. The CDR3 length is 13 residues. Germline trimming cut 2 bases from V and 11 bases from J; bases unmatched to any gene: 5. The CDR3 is CASSFGTGGDAFF. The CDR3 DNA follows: TGCGCCAGCAGCTTTGGGACAGGGGGTGACGCTTTCTTT.

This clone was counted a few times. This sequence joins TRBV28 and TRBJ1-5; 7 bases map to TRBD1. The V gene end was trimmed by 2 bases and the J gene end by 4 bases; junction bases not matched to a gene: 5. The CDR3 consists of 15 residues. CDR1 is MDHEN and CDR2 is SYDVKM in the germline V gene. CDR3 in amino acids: CASSLTGQFNQPQHF. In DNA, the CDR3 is TGTGCCAGCAGTTTAACGGGACAGTTTAATCAGCCCCAGCATTTT.

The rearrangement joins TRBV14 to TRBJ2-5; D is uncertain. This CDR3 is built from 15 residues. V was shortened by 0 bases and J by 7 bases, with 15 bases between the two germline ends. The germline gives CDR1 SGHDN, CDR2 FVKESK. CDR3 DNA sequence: TGTGCCAGCAGCCAAGAAATGGTCCCAACTGGGACCCAGTACTTC. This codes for CASSQEMVPTGTQYF.

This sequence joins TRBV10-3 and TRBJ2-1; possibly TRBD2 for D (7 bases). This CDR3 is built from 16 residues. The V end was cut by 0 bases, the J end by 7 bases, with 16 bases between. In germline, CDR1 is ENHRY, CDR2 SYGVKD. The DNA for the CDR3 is TGTGCCATCAGTGAGTCTAGGGGGGGCAACCAGAATGAGCAGTTCTTC. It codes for CAISESRGGNQNEQFF.

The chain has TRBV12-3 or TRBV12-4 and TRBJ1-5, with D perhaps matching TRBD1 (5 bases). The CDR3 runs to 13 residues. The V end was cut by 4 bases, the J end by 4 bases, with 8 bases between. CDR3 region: CASSSTENQPQHF. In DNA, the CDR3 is TGTGCCAGCAGTTCGACAGAAAATCAGCCCCAGCATTTT.

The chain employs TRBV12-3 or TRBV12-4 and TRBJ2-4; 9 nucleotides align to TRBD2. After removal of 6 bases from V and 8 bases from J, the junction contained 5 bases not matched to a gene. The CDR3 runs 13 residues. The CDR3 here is CASSSGTSHIQYF. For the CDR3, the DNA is TGTGCCAGCAGCTCCGGGACTAGCCACATTCAGTACTTC.

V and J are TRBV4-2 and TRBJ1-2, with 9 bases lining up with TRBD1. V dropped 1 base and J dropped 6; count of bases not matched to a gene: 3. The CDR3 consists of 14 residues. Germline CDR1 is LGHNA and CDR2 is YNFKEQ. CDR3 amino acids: CASSQGQGEDGYTF. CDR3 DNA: TGTGCCAGCAGCCAAGGACAGGGGGAGGATGGCTACACCTTC.

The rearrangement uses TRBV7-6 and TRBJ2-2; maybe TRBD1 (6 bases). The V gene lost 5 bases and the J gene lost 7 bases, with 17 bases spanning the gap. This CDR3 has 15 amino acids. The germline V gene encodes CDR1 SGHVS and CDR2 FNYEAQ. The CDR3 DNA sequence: TGTGCCAGCAGCCACATACAGGGAAAGGGCGGGGAGCTGTTTTTT. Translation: CASSHIQGKGGELFF.

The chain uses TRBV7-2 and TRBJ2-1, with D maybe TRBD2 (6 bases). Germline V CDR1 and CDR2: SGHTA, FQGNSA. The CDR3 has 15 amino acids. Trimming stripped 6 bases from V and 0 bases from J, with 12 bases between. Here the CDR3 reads CASRWGVSSYNEQFF. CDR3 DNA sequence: TGTGCCAGCAGGTGGGGGGTTAGCTCCTACAATGAGCAGTTCTTC.

CDR3 coding DNA: TGTGCCAGCAGGCGAACTCAGGGCCCCTACGAGCAGTACTTC. Residues: CASRRTQGPYEQYF. The genes are TRBV27 and TRBJ2-7, with D perhaps matching TRBD1 (5 bases). Germline V gene sequence: CDR1 MNHEY, CDR2 SMNVEV (reference sequence). V dropped 6 bases and J dropped 2 bases, with 14 bases sitting between them. This CDR3 region has 14 residues.

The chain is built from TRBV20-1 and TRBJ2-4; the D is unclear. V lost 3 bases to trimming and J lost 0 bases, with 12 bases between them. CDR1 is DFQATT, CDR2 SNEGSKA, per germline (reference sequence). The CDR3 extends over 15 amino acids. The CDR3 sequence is CSASMSTLAKNIQYF. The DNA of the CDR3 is TGCAGTGCTAGTATGTCTACCTTAGCCAAAAACATTCAGTACTTC.

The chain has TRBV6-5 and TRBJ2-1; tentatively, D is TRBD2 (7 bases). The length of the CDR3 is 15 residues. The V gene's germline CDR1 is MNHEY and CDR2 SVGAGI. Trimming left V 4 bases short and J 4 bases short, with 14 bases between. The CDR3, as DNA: TGTGCCAGCAGTTTATTAGGGGGGGGTTACAATGAGCAGTTCTTC. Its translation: CASSLLGGGYNEQFF.

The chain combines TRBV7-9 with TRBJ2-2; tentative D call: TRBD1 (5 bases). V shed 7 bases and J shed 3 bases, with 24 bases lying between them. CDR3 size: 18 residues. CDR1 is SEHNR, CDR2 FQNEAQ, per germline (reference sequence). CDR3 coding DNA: TGTGCCAGCATGCCGACAGCGAAGAAGAAGGTGGACACCGGGGAGCTGTTTTTT. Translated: CASMPTAKKKVDTGELFF.

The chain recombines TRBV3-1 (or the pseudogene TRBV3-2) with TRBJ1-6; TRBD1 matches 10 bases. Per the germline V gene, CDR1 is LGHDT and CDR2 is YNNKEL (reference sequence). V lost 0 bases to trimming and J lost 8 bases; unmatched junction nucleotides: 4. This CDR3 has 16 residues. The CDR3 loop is CASSQDGGTGDSPLHF. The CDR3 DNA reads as TGTGCCAGCAGCCAAGATGGTGGGACAGGGGATTCACCCCTCCACTTT.

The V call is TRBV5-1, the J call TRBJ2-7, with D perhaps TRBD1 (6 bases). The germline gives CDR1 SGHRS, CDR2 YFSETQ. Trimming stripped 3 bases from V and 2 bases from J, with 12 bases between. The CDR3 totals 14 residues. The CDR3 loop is CASSSGTPTYEQYF. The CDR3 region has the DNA TGCGCCAGCAGCTCCGGGACACCGACCTACGAGCAGTACTTC. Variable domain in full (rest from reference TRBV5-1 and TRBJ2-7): KAGVTQTPRYLIKTRGQQVTLSCSPISGHRSVSWYQQTPGQGLQFLFEYFSETQRNKGNFPGRFSGRQFSNSRSEMNVSTLELGDSALYLCASSSGTPTYEQYFGPGTRLTVT.

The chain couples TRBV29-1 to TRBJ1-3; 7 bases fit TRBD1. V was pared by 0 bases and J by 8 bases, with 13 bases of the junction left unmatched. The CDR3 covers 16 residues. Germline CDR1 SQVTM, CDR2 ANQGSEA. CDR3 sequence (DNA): TGCAGCGTTGAAGACCGCGCCGGGACAGAAAAGGACACCATATATTTT. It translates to CSVEDRAGTEKDTIYF.

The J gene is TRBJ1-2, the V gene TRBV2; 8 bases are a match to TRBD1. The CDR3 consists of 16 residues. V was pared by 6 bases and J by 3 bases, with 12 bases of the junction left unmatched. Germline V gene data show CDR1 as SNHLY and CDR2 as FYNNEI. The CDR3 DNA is TGTGCCAGCAGAGCCACCGGGACAGGCTTGGACTATGGCTACACCTTC. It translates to CASRATGTGLDYGYTF.

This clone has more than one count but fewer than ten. CDR3 DNA sequence: TGTGCCAGCAGCGCGGGACAGGGGGGGAACACTGAAGCTTTCTTT. This sequence encodes CASSAGQGGNTEAFF. This rearrangement joins TRBV9 to TRBJ1-1; 11 nucleotides align to TRBD1. This CDR3 spans 15 amino acids. V lost 3 bases to trimming and J lost 1 base; unmatched junction nucleotides: 2. The V gene's germline CDR1 is SGDLS and CDR2 YYNGEE.

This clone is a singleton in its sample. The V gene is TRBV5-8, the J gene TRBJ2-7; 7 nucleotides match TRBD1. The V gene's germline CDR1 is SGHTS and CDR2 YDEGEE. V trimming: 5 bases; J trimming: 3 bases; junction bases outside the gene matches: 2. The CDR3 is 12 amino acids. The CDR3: CASSRTGYEQYF. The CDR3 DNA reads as TGTGCCAGCAGTCGGACAGGCTACGAGCAGTACTTC.

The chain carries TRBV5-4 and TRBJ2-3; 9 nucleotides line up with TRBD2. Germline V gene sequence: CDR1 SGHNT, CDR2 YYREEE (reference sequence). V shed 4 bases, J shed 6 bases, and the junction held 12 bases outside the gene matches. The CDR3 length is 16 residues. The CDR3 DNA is TGTGCCAGCAGCGCCGGGACTAGCCTAGCCGCCGATACGCAGTATTTT. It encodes CASSAGTSLAADTQYF.

The CDR3 region has the DNA TGTGCCAGTAGTCCTATGGACACCGGGGAGCTGTTTTTT. This gives the protein CASSPMDTGELFF. The chain combines TRBV19 with TRBJ2-2; D remains unclear. The CDR3 sequence is 13 residues long. The V gene's germline CDR1 is LNHDA and CDR2 SQIVND (reference sequence). Trimming pared 5 bases from V and 3 bases from J, leaving 7 bases between.

For the CDR3, the DNA is TGTGCCAGCACGGGGATGTCCTATAATTCACCCCTCCACTTT. Protein sequence: CASTGMSYNSPLHF. V gene TRBV6-5 combines with J gene TRBJ1-6; D not resolved. This CDR3 region has 14 residues. Germline CDR1 MNHEY, CDR2 SVGAGI. Deletions cut 7 bases from V and 1 base from J, with 8 bases between.

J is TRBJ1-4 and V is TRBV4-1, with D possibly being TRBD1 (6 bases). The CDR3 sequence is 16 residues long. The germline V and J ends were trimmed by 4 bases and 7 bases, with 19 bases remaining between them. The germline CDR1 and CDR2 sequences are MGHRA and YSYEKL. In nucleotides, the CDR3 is TGCGCCAGCAGCCTAGGAGTCGCAGGGACATCTGAAAAACTGTTTTTT. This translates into CASSLGVAGTSEKLFF.

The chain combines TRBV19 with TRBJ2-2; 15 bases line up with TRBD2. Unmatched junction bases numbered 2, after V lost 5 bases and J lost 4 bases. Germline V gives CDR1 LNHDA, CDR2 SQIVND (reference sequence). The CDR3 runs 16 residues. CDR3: CASSLGLAGGTGELFF. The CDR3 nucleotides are TGTGCCAGTAGTTTGGGACTAGCGGGAGGCACCGGGGAGCTGTTTTTT.

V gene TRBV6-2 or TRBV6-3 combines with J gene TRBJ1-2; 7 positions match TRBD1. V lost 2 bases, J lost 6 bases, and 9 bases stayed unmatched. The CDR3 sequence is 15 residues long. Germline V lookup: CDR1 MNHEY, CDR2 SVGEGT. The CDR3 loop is CASSYRQTGSHGYTF. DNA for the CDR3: TGTGCCAGCAGTTACCGCCAGACAGGGTCCCATGGCTACACCTTC.

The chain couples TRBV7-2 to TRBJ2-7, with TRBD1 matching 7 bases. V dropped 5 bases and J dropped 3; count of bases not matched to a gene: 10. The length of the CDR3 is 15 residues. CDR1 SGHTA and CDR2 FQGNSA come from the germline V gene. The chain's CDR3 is CASSTSPGQYYEQYF. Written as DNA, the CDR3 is TGTGCCAGCAGCACCTCACCGGGACAGTACTACGAGCAGTACTTC.

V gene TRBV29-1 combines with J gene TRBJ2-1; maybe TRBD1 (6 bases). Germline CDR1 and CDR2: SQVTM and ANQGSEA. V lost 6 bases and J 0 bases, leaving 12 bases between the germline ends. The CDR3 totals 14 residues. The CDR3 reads CSVLRGFSYNEQFF. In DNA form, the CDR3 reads TGCAGCGTCCTCAGGGGATTCTCCTACAATGAGCAGTTCTTC.